This T cell receptor beta chain was recovered during a study of control samples from healthy donors and cancer patients. The table came from immunoSEQ multiplex PCR; TCRdb's copy has only in-frame clones and leaves some out. The sample contains tens of thousands of clones, about 96% of which appear only once. The CDR3 covers 15 residues. Germline-derived CDR1 and CDR2 are LGHDT and YNNKEL (reference sequence). V was clipped by 1 base and J by 6 bases, with 13 bases between them. The V gene is TRBV3-1 (or the pseudogene TRBV3-2), the J gene TRBJ2-1; D is unresolved. The sequencing input was blood. The TCR comes from a woman aged 18-29 years in good health. CDR3 DNA sequence: TGTGCCAGCAGCCAAGTGGCGGATTATACCAATGAGCAGTTCTTC. Amino acid sequence: CASSQVADYTNEQFF.